The T cell receptor beta chain described here comes from a study of shared clonotypes between healthy human individuals. Assay: immunoSEQ multiplex PCR; the TCRdb copy retains only in-frame clones and omits some. The sample consists of 1 million to 1.2 million clones, approximately 77% of them appearing once. Donation came from healthy HIV-negative adults that had no recent acute infections or vaccinations. Both subsets, CD45RA+ naive and CD45RA-negative memory, were split from the CD4+ cells. After removal of 0 bases from V and 0 bases from J, the junction contained 1 base not matched to a gene. Germline V gene sequence: CDR1 LGHNA, CDR2 YSLEER. The CDR3 totals 15 residues.

The chain links TRBV4-3 to TRBJ1-1; 7 nucleotides agree with TRBD1. The source of this sequence is a man between 18 and 35 years old in good health. Some clones in this sample may be carry-over from other donors' samples. The sample consisted of memory CD4+ T cells from PBMCs. The subset: CD45RA-negative fraction. The CDR3 region has the DNA TGCGCCAGCAGCCAAGACAGGGGGTTGAACACTGAAGCTTTCTTT. Translated: CASSQDRGLNTEAFF.